Below, 26 T cell receptor beta chains from the same sample are listed, as sequenced in a study of CD8 T cells in Susac syndrome. Random hexamers were used to reverse transcribe roughly 0.5 to 1 ug of RNA. TCRdb reanalysed the immunoSEQ multiplex PCR reads using MiXCR and keeps one entry per CDR3 protein. The data contain tens of thousands of distinct CDR3 sequences, about 91% of them seen just once; the ten biggest clones take up around 0.5%. Material for sequencing was CD8+ T cells from PBMCs. The source of these receptors is a human donor with multiple sclerosis.

The rearrangement joins TRBV30 to TRBJ2-1; weak D call: TRBD1 (6 bases). The CDR3 covers 14 residues. CDR1 GTSNPN and CDR2 SVGIG come from the germline V gene (reference sequence). V was cut by 2 bases and J by 7 bases, with 15 bases left in between. The CDR3 here is CAWSILDSPNEQFF. The CDR3 DNA sequence: TGTGCCTGGAGTATCTTGGACAGTCCTAATGAGCAGTTCTTC.

The V and J genes are TRBV2 and TRBJ1-4, with D possibly matching TRBD1 (5 bases). The length of the CDR3 is 15 residues. Trimming left V 3 bases short and J 2 bases short, with 10 bases between. Per the germline V gene, CDR1 is SNHLY and CDR2 is FYNNEI. CDR3 sequence reads: CASSEGGRTNEKLFF. Here the CDR3 DNA reads TGTGCCAGCAGTGAGGGGGGACGGACTAATGAAAAACTGTTTTTT.

This clonotype is medium-sized (0.01 to 0.1%) by share. The chain carries TRBV13 and TRBJ1-2; 7 nucleotides line up with TRBD1. CDR1 and CDR2 (germline): PRHDT, FYEKMQ (reference sequence). The junction had 5 bases not matched to a gene; V was cut back by 6 bases and J by 4 bases. The CDR3 length is 13 residues. In DNA, the CDR3 is TGTGCCAGCAGTGCAGGGACAGTCTATGGCTACACCTTC. Encoded protein: CASSAGTVYGYTF. The entire variable domain, with the rest obtained from reference TRBV13 and TRBJ1-2, is as follows: AAGVIQSPRHLIKEKRETATLKCYPIPRHDTVYWYQQGPGQDPQFLISFYEKMQSDKGSIPDRFSAQQFSDYHSELNMSSLELGDSALYFCASSAGTVYGYTFGSGTRLTVV.

This chain joins TRBV27 and TRBJ2-2; 11 nucleotides line up with TRBD2. Per germline, CDR1 MNHEY and CDR2 SMNVEV (reference sequence). This CDR3 has 17 residues. The junction had 8 bases not matched to a gene; V was cut back by 3 bases and J by 5 bases. This CDR3 is CASSFLTSGGLTGELFF. For the CDR3, the DNA is TGTGCCAGCAGTTTTTTAACTAGCGGGGGCCTAACCGGGGAGCTGTTTTTT.

The chain has TRBV20-1 and TRBJ2-3; 10 positions agree with TRBD2. This CDR3 has 15 residues. In germline, CDR1 is DFQATT, CDR2 SNEGSKA (reference sequence). V shed 3 bases and J 0 bases; nucleotides not matched to a gene: 3. The CDR3 loop reads CSASRTSGSTDTQYF. In DNA form, the CDR3 reads TGCAGTGCTAGCCGGACTAGCGGAAGCACAGATACGCAGTATTTT.

The V gene is TRBV7-9, the J gene TRBJ1-1; TRBD1 might be the D (5 bases). This CDR3 contains 15 residues. V lost 0 bases, J lost 2 bases, and 10 bases lay in between. The germline V gene has CDR1 SEHNR and CDR2 FQNEAQ (reference sequence). The CDR3 region is CASSLALGANTEAFF. The CDR3 DNA sequence: TGTGCCAGCAGCTTAGCATTAGGGGCCAACACTGAAGCTTTCTTT.

The CDR3 protein is CASRPVGDSTDTQYF. As DNA, the CDR3 is TGTGCCAGCAGGCCCGTAGGGGACAGCACAGATACGCAGTATTTT. The V and J genes are TRBV9 and TRBJ2-3; perhaps D is TRBD1 or TRBD2 (5 bases each). This CDR3 has 15 amino acids. Germline V gene lookup returns CDR1 SGDLS and CDR2 YYNGEE. V shed 5 bases and J shed 0 bases, with 13 bases lying between them.

The chain uses TRBV19 and TRBJ2-1; no clear D. Germline CDR1 is LNHDA and CDR2 is SQIVND (reference sequence). The length of the CDR3 is 15 residues. The germline V and J ends were trimmed by 6 bases and 0 bases, with 12 bases remaining between them. The CDR3 protein is CASSQFHGSYNEQFF. Written as DNA, the CDR3 is TGTGCCAGTAGCCAGTTCCACGGCTCCTACAATGAGCAGTTCTTC.

V is TRBV3-1 and J is TRBJ2-7, with 7 nucleotides matching TRBD2. CDR3 length: 15 amino acids. V shed 0 bases, J shed 2 bases, and the junction held 4 bases outside the gene matches. Germline lookup yields CDR1 LGHDT and CDR2 YNNKEL (reference sequence). The DNA of the CDR3 is TGTGCCAGCAGCCAAGATCCGGGGGGAGCCTACGAGCAGTACTTC. Protein sequence: CASSQDPGGAYEQYF.

V usage is TRBV27 and J usage is TRBJ2-5; D is tentatively TRBD1 or TRBD2 (5 bases each). The CDR3 totals 14 residues. V dropped 4 bases and J dropped 0 bases, with 9 bases sitting between them. Germline loops: CDR1 MNHEY, CDR2 SMNVEV (reference sequence). The CDR3 spells CASSSGAYQETQYF. CDR3 DNA: TGTGCCAGCAGTTCCGGGGCATACCAAGAGACCCAGTACTTC.

This clonotype was seen only once. The J gene is TRBJ1-1, the V gene TRBV28; D is unresolved. The CDR3 extends over 14 amino acids. Trimming left V 6 bases short and J 2 bases short, with 13 bases between. Germline V gene data show CDR1 as MDHEN and CDR2 as SYDVKM. The CDR3, as DNA: TGTGCCAGCAGCATTGACACGGACAACACTGAAGCTTTCTTT. Protein: CASSIDTDNTEAFF.

The chain recombines TRBV4-3 with TRBJ1-1, with TRBD1 as a possible D gene (6 bases). Germline assignment: CDR1 LGHNA and CDR2 YSLEER. The CDR3 totals 15 residues. V lost 4 bases, J lost 0 bases, and 12 bases lay in between. In nucleotides, the CDR3 is TGCGCCAGCAGCCCCAGGACAGCAATGAACACTGAAGCTTTCTTT. This gives the protein CASSPRTAMNTEAFF.

In its sample, this clonotype was seen once. V is TRBV28 and J is TRBJ2-3; D is uncertain. V was shortened by 7 bases and J by 6 bases, with 8 bases between the two germline ends. Germline V lookup: CDR1 MDHEN, CDR2 SYDVKM. CDR3 size: 11 residues. CDR3 nucleotide sequence: TGTGCCAGCACAAGGCGGGATACGCAGTATTTT. It codes for CASTRRDTQYF.

The chain links TRBV5-1 to TRBJ1-5, with D possibly matching TRBD1 (6 bases). The CDR3 spans 15 residues. Between the trimmed V and J ends, which lost 2 bases and 6 bases, there was a span of 15 bases. CDR1 and CDR2 (germline): SGHRS, YFSETQ. The CDR3 here is CASSLTPGVSQPQHF. The CDR3 coding sequence is TGCGCCAGCAGCTTAACTCCAGGGGTAAGTCAGCCCCAGCATTTT.

J is TRBJ2-7 and V is TRBV27; TRBD1 aligns across 9 bases. Germline CDR1 reads MNHEY; CDR2 reads SMNVEV (reference sequence). The CDR3 is 13 residues long. Trimming cost V 10 bases and J 3 bases; bases outside gene matches: 7. This CDR3 is CATGQGAYYEQYF. CDR3 nucleotides: TGTGCCACGGGACAGGGCGCTTACTACGAGCAGTACTTC.

This clonotype came up once. The chain couples TRBV27 to TRBJ2-7; D not certain. Trimming cost V 5 bases and J 1 base, with 12 bases left between them. This CDR3 region has 14 residues. The germline gives CDR1 MNHEY, CDR2 SMNVEV (reference sequence). The CDR3 region is CASSLYPLSYEQYF. DNA for the CDR3: TGTGCCAGCAGTCTATACCCTCTTTCCTACGAGCAGTACTTC.

The chain has TRBV5-5 and TRBJ1-2; D ambiguous. V was shortened by 0 bases and J by 5 bases, with 11 bases between the two germline ends. The CDR3 length is 14 residues. The V gene's germline CDR1 is SGHKS and CDR2 YYEKEE (reference sequence). The CDR3 bases are TGTGCCAGCAGCTTGGATACAGACCCTTATGGCTACACCTTC. Its translation: CASSLDTDPYGYTF.

The chain links TRBV5-6 to TRBJ2-7; the D gene is possibly TRBD1 (5 bases). The length of the CDR3 is 16 residues. The germline V gene encodes CDR1 SGHDT and CDR2 YYEEEE. Trimming took 4 bases from V and 2 from J, leaving 19 bases between them. CDR3 bases: TGTGCCAGCAGCACCTTACAGGACCTAAGAACCTACGAGCAGTACTTC. Translation gives CASSTLQDLRTYEQYF.

The rearrangement joins TRBV11-1 to TRBJ2-7, with D perhaps TRBD2 (5 bases). Germline lookup yields CDR1 SGHAT and CDR2 FQDESV (reference sequence). The CDR3 is 14 residues long. V shed 2 bases and J shed 2 bases, with 10 bases lying between them. The DNA of the CDR3 is TGTGCCAGCAGCTTACCGGGGTTTCCCTACGAGCAGTACTTC. Translated, it gives CASSLPGFPYEQYF.

This chain uses TRBV5-1 with TRBJ1-3, with a tentative D call TRBD1 (5 bases). This CDR3 is built from 18 residues. Germline values: CDR1 SGHRS, CDR2 YFSETQ. V gave up 0 bases and J gave up 2 bases, with 18 bases separating them. CDR3 sequence (DNA): TGCGCCAGCAGCTTGGAAGCCCCCGGCAGGGAGGCTGGAAACACCATATATTTT. Protein sequence: CASSLEAPGREAGNTIYF.

In DNA form, the CDR3 reads TGTGCCAGCAGCTTATATGGTTTTGGGAACACTGAAGCTTTCTTT. Residues: CASSLYGFGNTEAFF. The chain uses TRBV7-3 and TRBJ1-1; D is unclear. CDR3 length: 15 residues. Trimming took off 2 bases at V and 1 base at J, with 11 bases between the two ends. The germline gives CDR1 SGHTA, CDR2 FQGTGA.

This clonotype was seen a handful of times. The chain recombines TRBV7-3 with TRBJ1-3; D is undetermined. Germline-derived CDR1 and CDR2 are SGHTA and FQGTGA. CDR3 length: 11 residues. With 8 bases removed from V and 8 bases from J, the gap between germline ends came to 10 bases. This CDR3 is CASGYGDTIYF. In DNA, the CDR3 is TGTGCCAGCGGGTACGGAGACACCATATATTTT.

This chain connects TRBV27 to TRBJ1-5, with TRBD1 identical over 10 bases. V shed 0 bases, J shed 5 bases, and the junction held 10 bases outside the gene matches. The CDR3 spans 18 residues. Germline V gene lookup returns CDR1 MNHEY and CDR2 SMNVEV (reference sequence). CDR3: CASSLSPGGTGVDQPQHF. DNA for the CDR3: TGTGCCAGCAGTTTATCGCCCGGGGGGACAGGGGTTGATCAGCCCCAGCATTTT.

The gene calls are TRBV7-3 and TRBJ2-1; D call uncertain. Germline values: CDR1 SGHTA, CDR2 FQGTGA. The germline V and J ends were trimmed by 5 bases and 9 bases, with 11 bases remaining between them. The CDR3 spans 12 residues. The CDR3 sequence: CASSREPGEQFF. The CDR3 DNA follows: TGTGCCAGCAGCCGAGAACCGGGTGAGCAGTTCTTC.

J is TRBJ2-7 and V is TRBV27; D is uncertain. The CDR3 sequence is 13 residues long. The V and J ends lost 2 bases and 4 bases respectively, with 9 bases between them. Germline lookup yields CDR1 MNHEY and CDR2 SMNVEV (reference sequence). In DNA, the CDR3 is TGTGCCAGCAGTTTAGGCCACCTATACGAGCAGTACTTC. Protein: CASSLGHLYEQYF.

The chain joins TRBV6-5 to TRBJ2-2; D may correspond to TRBD1 or TRBD2 (6 bases each). Per the germline V gene, CDR1 is MNHEY and CDR2 is SVGAGI. The ends were cut back, 6 bases at V and 0 bases at J, with 11 bases in the middle. The CDR3 is made up of 15 amino acids. The CDR3 DNA follows: TGTGCCAGCAGGGGGGGACACACGAACACCGGGGAGCTGTTTTTT. Translation: CASRGGHTNTGELFF.